In this sample, the clone carrying this T cell receptor beta chain turned up once. The antigen remains undetermined. The record originates from a study of cytomegalovirus exposure and HLA in healthy donors. Libraries were prepared by immunoSEQ multiplex PCR; TCRdb keeps only in-frame clonotypes and omits some of them. The sample lists 200,000 or so clones; approximately 84% were seen once. The germline V and J ends were trimmed by 1 base and 4 bases, with 7 bases remaining between them. CDR3 size: 13 residues. Germline V CDR1 and CDR2: GTSNPN, SVGIG (reference sequence). Study-level findings and limits: Listed as cytomegalovirus-associated were approximately 160 TCR beta chains.

The sequence came from a man aged 18-30 years in good health and CMV-seropositive. The genes are TRBV30 and TRBJ2-2; D call uncertain. Sequences were obtained from PBMCs. CDR3 sequence: CAWSDSFTGELFF. CDR3 coding DNA: TGTGCCTGGAGTGACAGTTTCACCGGGGAGCTGTTTTTT.